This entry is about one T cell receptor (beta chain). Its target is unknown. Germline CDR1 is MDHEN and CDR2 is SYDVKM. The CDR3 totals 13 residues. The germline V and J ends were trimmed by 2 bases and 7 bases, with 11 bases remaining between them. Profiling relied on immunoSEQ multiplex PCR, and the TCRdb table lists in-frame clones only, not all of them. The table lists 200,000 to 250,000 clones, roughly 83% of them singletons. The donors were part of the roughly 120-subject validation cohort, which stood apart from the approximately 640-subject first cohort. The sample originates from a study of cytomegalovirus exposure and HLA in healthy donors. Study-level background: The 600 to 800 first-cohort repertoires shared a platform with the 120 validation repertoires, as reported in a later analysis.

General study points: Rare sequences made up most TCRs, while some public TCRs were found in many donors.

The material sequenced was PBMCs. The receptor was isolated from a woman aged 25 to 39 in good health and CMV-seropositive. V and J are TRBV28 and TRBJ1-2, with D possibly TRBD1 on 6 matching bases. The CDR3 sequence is CASSLGRGRGYTF. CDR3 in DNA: TGTGCCAGCAGTTTAGGACGGGGGCGTGGCTACACCTTC.